The 32 T cell receptor beta chains below all came from one sample that was sequenced in a study of patients and donors after allogeneic stem cell transplantation. TCRdb fed the RT-PCR reads into MiXCR, producing one record per CDR3 protein. The profile shows under 170,000 distinct CDR3 sequences, approximately 40% of them singletons. Sequenced material: blood, either unsorted or a sorted T cell fraction (not recorded which). These receptors were taken from a human donor who was either an allogeneic HSCT recipient or a stem cell or donor lymphocyte infusion donor (not recorded which). It is not recorded whose cells these are; they may come from a transplant donor.

This clonotype was found a few times. V and J are TRBV15 and TRBJ1-1; D is undetermined. The V and J ends lost 3 bases and 2 bases respectively, with 10 bases between them. The CDR3 is 14 amino acids. Per germline, CDR1 LNHNV and CDR2 YYDKDF (reference sequence). CDR3 nucleotides: TGTGCCACCAGCAGGATGGAACTTAACACTGAAGCTTTCTTT. Protein product: CATSRMELNTEAFF.

In nucleotides, the CDR3 is TGTGCCAGCAGTTACGGTCAGGGGGCGAGAGGCTACACCTTC. Translation gives CASSYGQGARGYTF. The chain couples TRBV6-5 to TRBJ1-2, with TRBD1 identical over 8 bases. Germline CDR1 and CDR2: MNHEY and SVGAGI. V was pared by 2 bases and J by 8 bases, with 7 bases of the junction left unmatched. The CDR3 has 14 residues.

The V gene is TRBV20-1, the J gene TRBJ1-6; D unclear. Per the germline V gene, CDR1 is DFQATT and CDR2 is SNEGSKA (reference sequence). V was cut by 7 bases and J by 7 bases, with 17 bases left in between. The CDR3 runs to 14 residues. The chain's CDR3 is CSVTPPSVNSPLHF. In DNA, the CDR3 is TGCAGTGTCACCCCTCCCTCGGTCAATTCACCCCTCCACTTT.

The chain couples TRBV12-3 or TRBV12-4 to TRBJ2-7; D remains ambiguous. Trimming removed 6 bases from V and 4 bases from J, with 22 bases in between. CDR3 size: 16 residues. In DNA, the CDR3 is TGTGCCAGCAGCCCGGCCCCCGACGTTGAAACATACGAGCAGTACTTC. Encoded protein: CASSPAPDVETYEQYF.

This clonotype appeared a single time. The CDR3 DNA is TGTGCCAGCAGTTACTCGGGACACCGGAACACTGAAGCTTTCTTT. Its protein is CASSYSGHRNTEAFF. The chain recombines TRBV6-6 with TRBJ1-1; D possibly corresponds to TRBD1 (6 bases). The germline gives CDR1 MNHNY, CDR2 SVGAGI (reference sequence). Trimming removed 0 bases at V and 1 base at J, with 9 bases between. The CDR3 runs 15 residues.

The chain has TRBV27 and TRBJ1-4; no definite D call. This CDR3 is built from 12 residues. Germline values: CDR1 MNHEY, CDR2 SMNVEV (reference sequence). The V end lost 8 bases, the J end lost 8 bases, and 12 bases lay between the germline ends. CDR3 amino acids: CASPPGWEKLFF. In DNA form, the CDR3 reads TGTGCCAGCCCCCCGGGCTGGGAAAAACTGTTTTTT.

This clonotype was counted at least ten times. The genes are TRBV6-1 and TRBJ1-6; D might be TRBD1 (5 bases). This CDR3 has 11 amino acids. Trimming pared 8 bases from V and 7 bases from J, leaving 6 bases between. Per the germline V gene, CDR1 is MNHNS and CDR2 is SASEGT. Here the CDR3 reads CASGGNSPLHF. Here the CDR3 DNA reads TGTGCCAGCGGGGGGAATTCACCCCTCCACTTT.

V usage is TRBV12-3 or TRBV12-4 and J usage is TRBJ1-2, with 8 bases that match TRBD1. The CDR3 spans 13 residues. J lost 8 bases, V lost 6 bases, and 8 bases had no gene match. The CDR3 DNA follows: TGTGCCAGCAGCCGGACAGGGATAGTAGGCTACACCTTC. Protein sequence: CASSRTGIVGYTF.

The chain joins TRBV29-1 to TRBJ1-2; D ambiguous. With 4 bases removed from V and 5 bases from J, the gap between germline ends came to 8 bases. The CDR3 has 11 amino acids. CDR1 is SQVTM and CDR2 is ANQGSEA in the germline V gene. The CDR3 DNA follows: TGCAGCGTTGGCAGTTCTTATGGCTACACCTTC. Its protein product is CSVGSSYGYTF.

This chain connects TRBV24-1 to TRBJ2-3; no clear D gene. Trimming took off 5 bases at V and 0 bases at J, with 2 bases between the two ends. The CDR3 is 12 residues long. The germline gives CDR1 KGHDR, CDR2 SFDVKD. CDR3 loop: CATSGSTDTQYF. The DNA for the CDR3 is TGTGCCACCAGTGGAAGCACAGATACGCAGTATTTT.

This clonotype appeared many times. This chain connects TRBV12-3 or TRBV12-4 to TRBJ1-5, with a possible D match to TRBD1 (5 bases). The V end lost 5 bases, the J end lost 4 bases, and 12 bases lay between the germline ends. The CDR3 runs to 14 residues. The CDR3 sequence is CASSLRAGNQPQHF. DNA of the CDR3: TGTGCCAGCAGTCTCAGGGCGGGGAATCAGCCCCAGCATTTT.

V gene TRBV7-3 combines with J gene TRBJ1-6; the D gene is possibly TRBD1 (5 bases). Germline V gene data show CDR1 as SGHTA and CDR2 as FQGTGA. Trimming removed 3 bases at V and 5 bases at J, with 11 bases between. The CDR3 has 15 residues. This CDR3 reads CASSFQGGDNSPLHF. As DNA, the CDR3 is TGTGCCAGCAGCTTTCAGGGTGGCGATAATTCACCCCTCCACTTT.

This clonotype was seen more than once but under ten times. V and J are TRBV29-1 and TRBJ1-4; D not certain. The V gene lost 4 bases and the J gene lost 12 bases, with 15 bases spanning the gap. Germline values: CDR1 SQVTM, CDR2 ANQGSEA. The length of the CDR3 is 12 residues. The CDR3 bases are TGCAGCGTTGTAGGGCCGAGTGGAGAACTGTTTTTT. Protein: CSVVGPSGELFF.

The genes are TRBV6-6 and TRBJ1-2; D call uncertain. Germline CDR1 reads MNHNY; CDR2 reads SVGAGI (reference sequence). The length of the CDR3 is 13 residues. Trimming pared 2 bases from V and 7 bases from J, leaving 11 bases between. The CDR3 DNA sequence: TGTGCCAGCAGTTACAGGACCGCAGGTGGCTACACCTTC. It codes for CASSYRTAGGYTF.

The chain joins TRBV16 to TRBJ1-5, with D hard to call. V was cut by 0 bases and J by 7 bases, with 13 bases left in between. Germline V lookup: CDR1 KGHSY, CDR2 FQNENV. The CDR3 is made up of 15 amino acids. The DNA for the CDR3 is TGTGCCAGCAGCCAATCAATCGGCGGGGTCCAGCCCCAGCATTTT. The encoded protein is CASSQSIGGVQPQHF.

The chain joins TRBV28 to TRBJ2-3; D is uncertain. V was clipped by 7 bases and J by 0 bases, with 11 bases between them. This CDR3 contains 14 residues. Germline CDR1 and CDR2: MDHEN and SYDVKM. CDR3 coding DNA: TGTGCCAGCATGACGGACGGTAGCACAGATACGCAGTATTTT. As protein: CASMTDGSTDTQYF.

CDR3 sequence (DNA): TGTGCCAGCAGCTCCGGACGTAGCTTAAGCTCCTACAATGAGCAGTTCTTC. Amino acid sequence: CASSSGRSLSSYNEQFF. The chain joins TRBV7-8 to TRBJ2-1; D gene ambiguous. The CDR3 runs 17 residues. The V gene's germline CDR1 is SGHVS and CDR2 FQNEAQ. The V gene lost 4 bases and the J gene lost 0 bases, with 16 bases spanning the gap.

The chain recombines TRBV13 with TRBJ2-7; D remains ambiguous. With 5 bases removed from V and 5 bases from J, the gap between germline ends came to 13 bases. The CDR3 runs to 13 residues. Germline CDR1 is PRHDT and CDR2 is FYEKMQ (reference sequence). In DNA, the CDR3 is TGTGCCAGCAGCCTCACGGGTGCTGACGAGCAGTACTTC. This codes for CASSLTGADEQYF.

This clonotype occurred a few times. CDR3 in amino acids: CASGSGGADYGYTF. The DNA of the CDR3 is TGTGCCAGCGGATCAGGGGGCGCAGACTATGGCTACACCTTC. This rearrangement joins TRBV6-5 to TRBJ1-2; 8 positions match TRBD1. CDR3 length: 14 residues. Per germline, CDR1 MNHEY and CDR2 SVGAGI. Trimming removed 8 bases from V and 3 bases from J; junction bases left unmatched: 8.

The chain recombines TRBV6-1 with TRBJ1-6, with D perhaps TRBD1 (5 bases). The CDR3 is 16 amino acids. Germline values: CDR1 MNHNS, CDR2 SASEGT. V dropped 6 bases and J dropped 7 bases, with 19 bases sitting between them. Here the CDR3 reads CASRAAQTDYNSPLHF. CDR3 coding DNA: TGTGCCAGCAGAGCCGCACAGACAGATTACAATTCACCCCTCCACTTT.

V gene TRBV24-1 combines with J gene TRBJ2-3, with D perhaps given as TRBD1 or TRBD2 (5 bases each). Trimming shortened V by 9 bases and J by 4 bases, and 16 bases separated the two germline ends. The germline gives CDR1 KGHDR, CDR2 SFDVKD. The CDR3 contains 14 residues. CDR3 region: CATCPGRGADTQYF. CDR3 DNA: TGTGCCACCTGTCCGGGGCGTGGGGCAGATACGCAGTATTTT.

This clonotype appeared a few times. The V and J genes are TRBV5-1 and TRBJ1-1, with a weak D call TRBD1 (6 bases). V was trimmed by 3 bases and J by 4 bases, leaving 19 bases between them. The germline V gene encodes CDR1 SGHRS and CDR2 YFSETQ. The CDR3 is made up of 16 amino acids. The CDR3 is CASSSFFQGLGTEAFF. DNA of the CDR3: TGCGCCAGCAGCTCTTTCTTCCAGGGGCTTGGCACTGAAGCTTTCTTT.

V gene TRBV11-2 combines with J gene TRBJ1-2, with no clear D. Trimming took 5 bases from V and 2 from J, leaving 6 bases between them. The germline gives CDR1 SGHAT, CDR2 FQNNGV. This CDR3 region has 12 residues. The chain's CDR3 is CASSPVNYGYTF. CDR3 coding DNA: TGTGCCAGCAGCCCCGTCAACTATGGCTACACCTTC.

CDR3 loop: CASSLGEIGEAFF. The DNA for the CDR3 is TGTGCCAGCAGCTTAGGGGAGATTGGCGAAGCTTTCTTT. The gene calls are TRBV7-6 and TRBJ1-1, with D uncertain. This CDR3 contains 13 residues. Trimming left V 1 base short and J 8 bases short, with 11 bases between. CDR1 is SGHVS and CDR2 is FNYEAQ in the germline V gene.

The chain has TRBV15 and TRBJ2-7; D assignment may be TRBD1 or TRBD2 (6 bases each). Trimming removed 0 bases at V and 6 bases at J, with 9 bases between. CDR1 LNHNV and CDR2 YYDKDF come from the germline V gene (reference sequence). This CDR3 contains 13 residues. The CDR3 sequence: CATSREGGTEQYV. The CDR3 DNA follows: TGTGCCACCAGCAGAGAAGGGGGGACCGAGCAGTACGTC.

The gene calls are TRBV7-9 and TRBJ2-3; possible D gene TRBD2, 6 bases. The CDR3 runs 19 residues. Per the germline V gene, CDR1 is SEHNR and CDR2 is FQNEAQ (reference sequence). The germline V and J ends were trimmed by 5 bases and 0 bases, with 24 bases remaining between them. Here the CDR3 DNA reads TGTGCCAGCAGCCGGTGGGGGGTGACCCCTATACTTAGCACAGATACGCAGTATTTT. Its translation is CASSRWGVTPILSTDTQYF.

The CDR3 here is CASSFGKDTDTQYF. CDR3 nucleotide sequence: TGTGCCAGCAGTTTCGGTAAAGATACAGATACGCAGTATTTT. The V and J genes are TRBV12-3 or TRBV12-4 and TRBJ2-3; D remains ambiguous. The CDR3 consists of 14 residues. V was cut by 3 bases and J by 3 bases, with 10 bases left in between.

This chain joins TRBV7-8 and TRBJ1-1, with TRBD1 as a possible D gene (6 bases). V gave up 1 base and J gave up 10 bases, with 13 bases separating them. The CDR3 has 13 residues. The germline CDR1 and CDR2 sequences are SGHVS and FQNEAQ. CDR3 nucleotide sequence: TGTGCCAGCAGCTTAGATAAGGGAGGGGGAGCTTTCTTT. Encoded protein: CASSLDKGGGAFF. Full variable domain (remainder filled in from reference TRBV7-8 and TRBJ1-1): GAGVSQSPRYKVAKRGQDVALRCDPISGHVSLFWYQQALGQGPEFLTYFQNEAQLDKSGLPSDRFFAERPEGSVSTLKIQRTQQEDSAVYLCASSLDKGGGAFFGQGTRLTVV.

Remarks on this clonotype: One junction end disagrees with the germline gene, perhaps due to a read error. The J gene is TRBJ2-5, the V gene TRBV5-1; D is uncertain. The CDR3 sequence is 12 residues long. Per the germline V gene, CDR1 is SGHRS and CDR2 is YFSETQ. The CDR3 reads CASSLLEETQYF. DNA for the CDR3: TGTGCCAGCAGTTTACTTGAAGAGACCCAGTACTTC.

The chain joins TRBV5-1 to TRBJ1-6, with no clear D. Trimming removed 4 bases at V and 10 bases at J, with 18 bases between. The CDR3 loop spans 15 amino acids. Germline V gene data show CDR1 as SGHRS and CDR2 as YFSETQ. CDR3 coding DNA: TGCGCCAGCAGCCCCACCGGGGAGACGGGATCACCCCTCCACTTT. Amino acid sequence: CASSPTGETGSPLHF.

The gene calls are TRBV6-1 and TRBJ1-3, with D possibly TRBD1 on 6 matching bases. The CDR3 is made up of 14 amino acids. The V gene's germline CDR1 is MNHNS and CDR2 SASEGT. The ends were cut back, 4 bases at V and 2 bases at J, with 9 bases in the middle. This CDR3 reads CASSVGTPGNTIYF. The CDR3 region has the DNA TGTGCCAGCAGTGTCGGGACACCTGGAAACACCATATATTTT.

CDR3: CASSYDRGYEQYV. CDR3 DNA sequence: TGTGCCAGCAGCTACGACAGGGGCTACGAGCAGTACGTC. The chain joins TRBV11-1 to TRBJ2-7; 8 nucleotides match TRBD1. V shed 4 bases and J 3 bases; nucleotides not matched to a gene: 2. Germline loops: CDR1 SGHAT, CDR2 FQDESV (reference sequence). This CDR3 has 13 residues.